Listed here is a single TCR beta chain. The data are from a study of regulatory T cells in long-lasting Graves disease. Time point in this sample: newly diagnosed GD, antithyroid drugs for less than 3 months. After RNA was extracted from PBMCs, the TCR library was made from it. Arm-PCR with iRepertoire HTBI primers amplified the CDR3 regions for these TCR beta libraries. TCRdb called the multiplex PCR reads again in MiXCR, with one record for every CDR3 protein. Of under 800,000 distinct CDR3 sequences listed, 16% were seen once; the top ten hold around a sixth. This sample was shared with a second study, whose subject was T cells in Graves' hyperthyroidism and ophthalmopathy.

This clonotype originated in a woman in her thirties with Graves disease. The sequencing used peripheral blood mononuclear cells (PBMCs), collected at new diagnosis, from a patient treated with antithyroid drugs.

The CDR3 loop is CASSGIQARETQYF. CDR3 nucleotides: TGTGCCAGCAGTGGTATACAGGCTAGAGAGACCCAGTACTTC. The chain carries TRBV25-1 and TRBJ2-5, with D possibly TRBD1 on 5 matching bases. In germline, CDR1 is MGHDK, CDR2 SYGVNS. Trimming shortened V by 4 bases and J by 4 bases, and 13 bases separated the two germline ends. This CDR3 contains 14 residues.